This TCR beta chain is from a study of OX40 agonist ivuxolimab in advanced cancers. Looking at the study overall: Ivuxolimab, which targeted the costimulatory receptor OX40 (CD134), was an agonistic, fully human IgG2 monoclonal antibody. Intravenous ivuxolimab was administered to patients every 2 weeks at six dose levels: 0.01, 0.1, 0.3, 1.5, 3 and 10 mg/kg. Of the 50 to 55 dose-escalation patients, hepatocellular carcinoma was present in about 20, melanoma in approximately 15, renal cell carcinoma in 9 and head and neck cancer in 9. In the dose-escalation cohort, approximately 80% of patients were male, and the mean age was approximately 60 years with a range of roughly 20 to 85. Prior anti-PD-1, anti-PD-L1 or anti-CTLA-4 therapy was permitted, and checkpoint inhibitors had been received by more than 35% of dose-escalation patients. Partial responses occurred in three dose-escalation patients, of whom one had hepatocellular carcinoma and two had cutaneous melanoma. The point of sequencing TCRbeta in the periphery was to test whether ivuxolimab changed TCR sequence diversity and drove clonal T-cell expansion. The monotherapy dose-escalation portion (N of about 47 patients) of the phase I ivuxolimab trial is reported in the paper. What the study reported, not specific to this receptor: Low levels of normalized T-cell clonal expansion were also seen in some nonresponding patients. On average, CD8+ T cells showed more expanded clones than CD4+ T cells after ivuxolimab. Which antigens the clonally expanded peripheral T cells were specific for was not determined. In the 0.1-3.0 mg/kg groups, partial responders were among the patients with the lowest normalized peripheral clonal expansion, particularly in CD8+ T cells. At doses of 0.1 to 3.0 mg/kg, clonal expansion of both CD4+ and CD8+ T cells in blood was seen between baseline and week 6.

Patients with autoimmune disease history or receiving systemic immunosuppression were excluded from the trial. Peripheral blood for TCR sequencing was collected from all dose cohorts at baseline, on cycle 4 day 1, and on cycle 7 day 1. The samples were taken from a phase I, first-in-human, multicenter, open-label dose-escalation trial of ivuxolimab. Adults with locally advanced or metastatic melanoma, renal cell, hepatocellular, or head and neck squamous cell carcinoma were enrolled in the trial. Before TCR sequencing, CD4+ T cells and CD8+ T cells from peripheral blood were sorted into separate populations. For sequencing of the TCRbeta CDR3 region, genomic DNA was extracted from the sorted cells. TCRbeta CDR3 regions were sequenced using the immunoSEQ Assay. This is the immuneACCESS table as TCRdb keeps it, with only in-frame sequences that have V and J called. A part of the clones is gone; compared with another copy, unresolved V genes explain less than half, and the rest is unexplained. This sample holds 40,000 to 65,000 clones; approximately 88% were observed only once. The leading ten clones occupy around 4.3% of the sample.

In regard to this clone: Its binding antigen is unknown. Base qualities are not recorded, but no much larger clone differs from it by a single base.

The germline V gene provides CDR1 SGHTA and CDR2 FQGNSA. The CDR3 holds 15 amino acids from the cysteine to the phenylalanine. This entry keeps only the CDR3 DNA: 45 bases, framed from base 1. V drops 3 bases and J drops 9 bases, leaving 17 bases in between. This chain joins TRBV7-2 to TRBJ2-2, with no confident D gene call. The sequences come from CD4+ or CD8+ T cells sorted from blood, collected in a trial of the OX40 agonist ivuxolimab. This TCR was recovered from an adult with an advanced solid tumor such as melanoma, head and neck, liver or kidney cancer. The DNA sequence is given as TGTGCCAGCAGCTTGGCCCCGGCCCTACCCAGGGAGCTGTTTTTT. Its translation is CASSLAPALPRELFF. With the rest looked up from the reference TRBV7-2 and TRBJ2-2 genes rather than sequenced, the full variable domain is GAGVSQSPSNKVTEKGKDVELRCDPISGHTALYWYRQSLGQGLEFLIYFQGNSAPDKSGLPSDRFSAERTGGSVSTLTIQRTQQEDSAVYLCASSLAPALPRELFFGEGSRLTVL.